The 8 T cell receptor beta chains below were found in one sample sequenced in a study of blood T cell repertoires in COVID-19. Sequencing was performed with immunoSEQ multiplex PCR; in TCRdb, only in-frame clones are kept and a portion is missing. Altogether about 500,000 clones are present, about 90% being singletons, with the ten largest covering 0.7%. The specimen sequenced was PBMCs or T cells enriched from blood (not recorded which). The receptors were gathered from a woman aged 18-29 years who had recovered from COVID-19.

The chain joins TRBV2 to TRBJ1-5, with a tentative D call TRBD1 (5 bases). CDR1 SNHLY and CDR2 FYNNEI come from the germline V gene. The length of the CDR3 is 14 residues. Trimming took 4 bases from V and 7 from J, leaving 14 bases between them. In DNA, the CDR3 is TGTGCCAGCAGTGTTGAGACGGGGGGACAGCCCCAGCATTTT. This codes for CASSVETGGQPQHF.

This clone showed up just a few times. In DNA form, the CDR3 reads TGCGCCAGCGGGTTTAGGGGGCCTCAGACTGAAGCTTTCTTT. Translation: CASGFRGPQTEAFF. The chain is built from TRBV5-1 and TRBJ1-1, with 7 bases aligning to TRBD1. CDR3 length: 14 residues. The junction had 11 bases not matched to a gene; V was cut back by 7 bases and J by 5 bases. CDR1 SGHRS and CDR2 YFSETQ come from the germline V gene.

The CDR3 coding sequence is TGTGCCAGCAGCTTAGCAATCCCAGGGATAGGGGGCTACACCTTC. It yields the protein CASSLAIPGIGGYTF. V is TRBV7-9 and J is TRBJ1-2, with D tentatively TRBD1 (5 bases). Per the germline V gene, CDR1 is SEHNR and CDR2 is FQNEAQ (reference sequence). V was pared by 0 bases and J by 8 bases, with 16 bases between. The CDR3 loop spans 15 amino acids.

The chain has TRBV2 and TRBJ2-3; TRBD2 agrees at 7 bases. The trim removed 4 bases at V and 3 bases at J, leaving 1 base unmatched. The CDR3 is made up of 13 amino acids. Per the germline V gene, CDR1 is SNHLY and CDR2 is FYNNEI. The CDR3 loop reads CASSGTRTDTQYF. As DNA, the CDR3 is TGTGCCAGCAGTGGGACTAGAACAGATACGCAGTATTTT. The variable domain in full, with the rest retrieved from reference TRBV2 and TRBJ2-3, is EPEVTQTPSHQVTQMGQEVILRCVPISNHLYFYWYRQILGQKVEFLVSFYNNEISEKSEIFDDQFSVERPDGSNFTLKIRSTKLEDSAMYFCASSGTRTDTQYFGPGTRLTVL.

The chain recombines TRBV28 with TRBJ2-1; weak D call: TRBD1 (5 bases). The CDR3 spans 16 residues. Germline-derived CDR1 and CDR2 are MDHEN and SYDVKM. V was shortened by 6 bases and J by 4 bases, with 19 bases between the two germline ends. CDR3 residues: CASSTSVGLPYNEQFF. Here the CDR3 DNA reads TGTGCCAGCAGCACCTCAGTGGGGCTCCCATACAATGAGCAGTTCTTC.

CDR3 protein: CASSLGSPGSVDEQFF. CDR3 in DNA: TGTGCCAGCAGCTTAGGAAGTCCGGGGTCGGTGGATGAGCAGTTCTTC. The chain joins TRBV7-8 to TRBJ2-1, with TRBD2 as a possible D gene (5 bases). The germline CDR1 and CDR2 sequences are SGHVS and FQNEAQ. This CDR3 spans 16 amino acids. V lost 1 base and J 8 bases, leaving 18 bases between the germline ends. Variable domain in full (rest from reference TRBV7-8 and TRBJ2-1): GAGVSQSPRYKVAKRGQDVALRCDPISGHVSLFWYQQALGQGPEFLTYFQNEAQLDKSGLPSDRFFAERPEGSVSTLKIQRTQQEDSAVYLCASSLGSPGSVDEQFFGPGTRLTVL.

The V call is TRBV3-1 (or the pseudogene TRBV3-2), the J call TRBJ1-2, with D unresolved. Germline V gene sequence: CDR1 LGHDT, CDR2 YNNKEL (reference sequence). The V gene lost 6 bases and the J gene lost 1 base, with 9 bases spanning the gap. The CDR3 runs 13 residues. The CDR3 reads CASSPRGNYGYTF. Written as DNA, the CDR3 is TGTGCCAGCAGTCCCCGGGGTAACTATGGCTACACCTTC.

This chain uses TRBV4-1 with TRBJ1-1; D ambiguous. This CDR3 comprises 13 residues. From germline, CDR1 is MGHRA and CDR2 YSYEKL. V shed 8 bases and J shed 0 bases, with 10 bases lying between them. CDR3: CASGKGVNTEAFF. CDR3 DNA: TGCGCCAGCGGGAAGGGAGTGAACACTGAAGCTTTCTTT.